A single count supports the clone carrying this TCR beta chain. The antigen remains undetermined. V lost 11 bases, J lost 3 bases, and 13 bases lay in between. The CDR3 has 12 residues. Germline CDR1 reads MDHEN; CDR2 reads SYDVKM. As to time point: baseline, week 1 (first vaccination visit). The treatment here: pre-vaccination baseline after standard-of-care therapy. In every donor, the tumor was a new WHO grade 3 or 4 IDH1-mutant, ATRX-lost astrocytoma. The data are from a study of a mutant IDH1 vaccine in newly diagnosed glioma. Across the whole study: Treated patients, averaging around 40 years, were roughly 60% male and roughly 40% female.

Study findings and constraints: Vaccine-induced immune responses were detected in roughly 93% of patients. Changes to the top peripheral T cell clonotypes appeared unrelated to pseudoprogression.

The protocol was immunoSEQ multiplex PCR, while the TCRdb copy is restricted to in-frame clones and leaves out a portion. The sample carries around 59,000 clones, 91% recorded once. The sample here was PBMCs, taken from a glioma patient treated with radiotherapy, temozolomide or both. This chain joins TRBV28 and TRBJ1-1; D call uncertain. The clonotype originates from a man aged 50-60 years with glioma. The CDR3 coding sequence is TGTGCCGGCGCCCGCCCCGACACTGAAGCTTTCTTT. It specifies CAGARPDTEAFF.